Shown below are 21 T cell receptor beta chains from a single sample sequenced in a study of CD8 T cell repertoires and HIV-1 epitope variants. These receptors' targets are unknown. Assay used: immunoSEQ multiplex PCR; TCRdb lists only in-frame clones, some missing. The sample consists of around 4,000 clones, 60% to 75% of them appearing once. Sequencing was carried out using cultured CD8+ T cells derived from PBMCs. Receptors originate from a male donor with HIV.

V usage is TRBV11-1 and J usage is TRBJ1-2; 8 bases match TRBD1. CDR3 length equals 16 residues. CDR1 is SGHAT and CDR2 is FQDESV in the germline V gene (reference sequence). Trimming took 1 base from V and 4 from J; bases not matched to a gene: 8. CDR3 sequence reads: CASSLGGTGTFYGYTF. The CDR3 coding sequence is TGTGCCAGCAGCTTAGGAGGGACAGGAACCTTCTATGGCTACACCTTC.

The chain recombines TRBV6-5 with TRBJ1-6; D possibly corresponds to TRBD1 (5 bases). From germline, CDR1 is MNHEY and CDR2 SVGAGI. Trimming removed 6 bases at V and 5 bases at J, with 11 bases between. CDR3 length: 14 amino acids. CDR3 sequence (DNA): TGTGCCAGCAGAATCGGGACCGATAATTCACCCCTCCACTTT. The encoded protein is CASRIGTDNSPLHF.

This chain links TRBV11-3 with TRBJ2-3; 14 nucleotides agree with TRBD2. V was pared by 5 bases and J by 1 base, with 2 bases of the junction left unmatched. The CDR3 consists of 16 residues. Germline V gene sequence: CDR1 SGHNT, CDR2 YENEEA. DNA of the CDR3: TGTGCCAGCAGCCCGGGACTAGCGGGGGGCACAGATACGCAGTATTTT. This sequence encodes CASSPGLAGGTDTQYF.

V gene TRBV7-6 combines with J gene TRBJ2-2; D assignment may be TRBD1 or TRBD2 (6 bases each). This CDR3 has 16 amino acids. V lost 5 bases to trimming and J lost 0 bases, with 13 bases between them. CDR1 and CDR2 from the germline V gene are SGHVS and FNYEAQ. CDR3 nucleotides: TGTGCCAGCAGCCGAGGGGGGACGGCGAACACCGGGGAGCTGTTTTTT. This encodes CASSRGGTANTGELFF.

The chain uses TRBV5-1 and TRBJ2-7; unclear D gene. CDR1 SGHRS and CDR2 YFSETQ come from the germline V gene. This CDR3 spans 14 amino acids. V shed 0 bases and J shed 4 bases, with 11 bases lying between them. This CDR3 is CASSLDPNQYEQYF. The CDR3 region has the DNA TGCGCCAGCAGCTTGGACCCAAATCAATACGAGCAGTACTTC.

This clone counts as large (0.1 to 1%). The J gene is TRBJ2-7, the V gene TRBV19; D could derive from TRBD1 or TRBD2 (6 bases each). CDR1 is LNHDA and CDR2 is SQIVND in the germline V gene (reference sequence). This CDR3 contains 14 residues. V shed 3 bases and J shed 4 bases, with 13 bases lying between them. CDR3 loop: CASSISSGAYEQYF. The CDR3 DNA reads TGTGCCAGTAGTATCTCGTCGGGGGCTTACGAGCAGTACTTC.

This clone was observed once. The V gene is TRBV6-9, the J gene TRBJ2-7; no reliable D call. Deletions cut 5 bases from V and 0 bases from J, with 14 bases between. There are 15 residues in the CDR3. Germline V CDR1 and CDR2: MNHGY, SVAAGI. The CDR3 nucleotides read TGTGCCAGCAGTCCCCCCGAGAAGGCCTCCTACGAGCAGTACTTC. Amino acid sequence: CASSPPEKASYEQYF.

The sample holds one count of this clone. CDR3 sequence reads: CSVDGTGPSTDTQYF. CDR3 DNA: TGCAGCGTTGACGGGACAGGGCCCAGCACAGATACGCAGTATTTT. The chain carries TRBV29-1 and TRBJ2-3; 9 bases align to TRBD1. Losses at the gene ends were 3 bases for V and 0 bases for J; bases not matched to a gene: 4. CDR3 size: 15 residues. Per germline, CDR1 SQVTM and CDR2 ANQGSEA.

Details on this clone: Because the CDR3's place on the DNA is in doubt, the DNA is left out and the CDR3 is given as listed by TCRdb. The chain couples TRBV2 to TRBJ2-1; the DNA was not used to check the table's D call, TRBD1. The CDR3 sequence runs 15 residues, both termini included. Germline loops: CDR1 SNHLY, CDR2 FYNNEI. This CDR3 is CASSTGQYFGNEQFF.

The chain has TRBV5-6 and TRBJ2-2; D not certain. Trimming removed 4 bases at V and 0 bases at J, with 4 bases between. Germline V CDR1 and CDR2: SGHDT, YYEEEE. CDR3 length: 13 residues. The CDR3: CASSPANTGELFF. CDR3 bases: TGTGCCAGCAGCCCCGCGAACACCGGGGAGCTGTTTTTT.

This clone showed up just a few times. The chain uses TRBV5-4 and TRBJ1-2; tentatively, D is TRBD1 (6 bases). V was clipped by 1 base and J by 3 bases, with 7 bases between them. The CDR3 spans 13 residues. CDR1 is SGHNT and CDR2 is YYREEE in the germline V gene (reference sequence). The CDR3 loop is CASSLSGDYGYTF. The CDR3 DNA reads TGTGCCAGCAGCTTGTCAGGGGACTATGGCTACACCTTC.

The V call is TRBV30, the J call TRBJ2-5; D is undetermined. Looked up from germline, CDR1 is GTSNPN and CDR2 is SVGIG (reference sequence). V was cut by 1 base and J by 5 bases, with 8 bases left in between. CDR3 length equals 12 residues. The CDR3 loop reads CAWSAVRETQYF. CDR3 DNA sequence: TGTGCCTGGAGTGCGGTCCGGGAGACCCAGTACTTC.

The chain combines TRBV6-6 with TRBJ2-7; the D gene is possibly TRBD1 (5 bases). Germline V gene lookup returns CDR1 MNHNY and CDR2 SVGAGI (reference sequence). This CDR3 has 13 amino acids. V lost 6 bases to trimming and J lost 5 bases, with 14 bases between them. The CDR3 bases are TGTGCCAGCAGCAAGAGCAGGGTAGACGAGCAGTACTTC. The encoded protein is CASSKSRVDEQYF.

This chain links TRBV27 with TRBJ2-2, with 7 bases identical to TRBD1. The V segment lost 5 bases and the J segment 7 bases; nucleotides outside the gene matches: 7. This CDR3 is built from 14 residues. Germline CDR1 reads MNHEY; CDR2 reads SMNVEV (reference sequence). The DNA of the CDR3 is TGTGCCAGCAGTCTCAGGGGGATGAACGGGGAGCTGTTTTTT. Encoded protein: CASSLRGMNGELFF.

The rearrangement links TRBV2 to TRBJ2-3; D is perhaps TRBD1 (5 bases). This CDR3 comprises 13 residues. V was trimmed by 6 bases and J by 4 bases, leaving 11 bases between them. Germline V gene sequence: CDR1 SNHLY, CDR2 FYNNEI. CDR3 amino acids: CASRLLGADTQYF. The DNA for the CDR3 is TGTGCCAGCAGACTCTTAGGGGCAGATACGCAGTATTTT.

The chain's CDR3 is CASSPFTGELFF. CDR3 nucleotide sequence: TGTGCCAGCAGCCCCTTCACCGGGGAGCTGTTTTTT. The chain uses TRBV9 and TRBJ2-2, with D unresolved. Germline loops: CDR1 SGDLS, CDR2 YYNGEE. V was clipped by 4 bases and J by 4 bases, with 5 bases between them. The CDR3 totals 12 residues.

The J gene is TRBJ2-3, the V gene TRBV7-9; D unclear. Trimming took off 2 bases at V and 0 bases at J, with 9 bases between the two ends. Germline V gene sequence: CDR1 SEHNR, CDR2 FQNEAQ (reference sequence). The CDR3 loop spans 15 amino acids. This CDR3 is CASSLIRASTDTQYF. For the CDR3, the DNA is TGTGCCAGCAGCTTAATACGGGCTAGCACAGATACGCAGTATTTT.

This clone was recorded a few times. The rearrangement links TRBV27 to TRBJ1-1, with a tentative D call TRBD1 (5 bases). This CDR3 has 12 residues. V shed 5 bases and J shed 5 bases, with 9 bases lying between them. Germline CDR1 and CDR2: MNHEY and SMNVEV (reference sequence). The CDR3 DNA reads TGTGCCAGCAGTCCTGGGGGGACTGAAGCTTTCTTT. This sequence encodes CASSPGGTEAFF.

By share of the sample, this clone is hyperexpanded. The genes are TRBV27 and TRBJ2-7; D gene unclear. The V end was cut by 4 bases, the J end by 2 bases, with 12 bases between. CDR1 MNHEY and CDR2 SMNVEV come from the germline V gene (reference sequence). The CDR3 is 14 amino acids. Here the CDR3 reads CASSSDVSAYEQYF. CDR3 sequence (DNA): TGTGCCAGCAGTTCAGATGTCTCGGCCTACGAGCAGTACTTC.

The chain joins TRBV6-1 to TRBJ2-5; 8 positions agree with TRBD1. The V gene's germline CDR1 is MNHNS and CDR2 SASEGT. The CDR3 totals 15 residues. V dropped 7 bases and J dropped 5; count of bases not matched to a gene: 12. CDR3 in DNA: TGTGCCAGCACCCCCTGGCAGGGGGCATGGGAGACCCAGTACTTC. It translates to CASTPWQGAWETQYF.

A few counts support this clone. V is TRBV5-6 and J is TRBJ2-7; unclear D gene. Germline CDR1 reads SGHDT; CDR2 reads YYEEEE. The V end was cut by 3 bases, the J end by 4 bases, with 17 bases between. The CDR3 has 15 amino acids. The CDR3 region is CASSWSENMVYEQYF. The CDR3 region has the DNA TGTGCCAGCAGCTGGTCCGAAAATATGGTGTACGAGCAGTACTTC.